This T cell receptor (beta chain) was retrieved from a study of blood T cell repertoires in COVID-19. At the level of the study: Material from acute and convalescent COVID-19 was sourced from the United States, Italy and Spain.

The V and J ends lost 3 bases and 5 bases respectively, with 15 bases between them. The germline V gene has CDR1 SGDLS and CDR2 YYNGEE. The CDR3 is made up of 16 amino acids. This clone was observed a few times. Under the authors' procedure: Cell counts per sample came from amplifying reference gene primers. TCRdb keeps only in-frame clones here, not all; method: immunoSEQ multiplex PCR. The V and J calls and the clone size are those of that table, but D and trimming were determined from the DNA. The sample lists 300,000 or so clones, about 90% seen once, with roughly 0.94% in the top ten. Participants were aged roughly 18 to 89 years, lived in around 25 US areas, and enrolled virtually. Two negative PCRs, clearance, or symptom resolution had been documented for recovered Cohort 3 donors.

Specimen: PBMCs or T cells enriched from blood (not recorded which). The chain employs TRBV9 and TRBJ1-6; possible D gene TRBD1, 6 bases. The source of this sequence is a woman between 25 and 40 years old who had recovered from COVID-19. The CDR3 DNA is TGTGCCAGCAGCGCGGAACCGACAGGCCATAATTCACCCCTCCACTTT. Its protein is CASSAEPTGHNSPLHF.